The sequence of this T cell receptor (beta chain) was determined in a study of T cells after posttransplantation cyclophosphamide (dated by TCRdb to the mid-2010s). Describing the broader study: Using TRB sequencing, the study followed how the T cell repertoire rebuilt after myeloablative bone marrow transplantation with posttransplantation cyclophosphamide given as GVHD prophylaxis. Samples from under 40 PTCy-treated patients and 16 related bone marrow donors of those patients were subjected to antigen receptor sequencing. Blood from all 35 or so PTCy patients with 1-year posttransplant specimens was subjected to TRB sequencing. In 3 patients, TRB sequencing was also performed on up to about 3 more blood samples taken 2 to 5.2 years after transplant, and in 4 patients, pretransplant blood was also TRB-sequenced. Because TRA and TRB clonality correlated tightly in 8 to 10 samples, the subsequent TCR analyses were limited to TRB only. Public TRB sequences were compared against a database of over 3,000 sequences linked to responses to pathogens, tumor antigens, self-antigens and alloantigens. General conclusions and limits of the study: The TRB repertoires of T cells infiltrating skin or the GI tract showed only limited overlap with the TRB repertoires found in blood. Donor-recipient similarity was low at 1-2 months but rose over the first year, and later blood repertoires were often dominated by donor CD8+ memory clones. Across 45 to 50 patients, TRB clonality was highly associated with recipient CMV seropositivity and CMV reactivation, and PTCy diversity was similar to diversity in CNI/methotrexate controls.

Genomic DNA was used for TRB sequencing, which was performed with the immunoSEQ assay at survey resolution or with the hsTCRB kit. As for the authors' bioinformatics: The immunoSEQ software was used for initial read processing, and the LymphoSeq R package was used for repertoire analyses. Clonality was calculated as 1 minus normalized Shannon entropy, and the Gini coefficient was also calculated for each TRB dataset. To infer phenotypes in unsorted samples, TRB sequences from sorted subsets of the recipient or donor were mapped onto unsorted samples from the same recipient. TCRdb's version of the immuneACCESS table is confined to in-frame rearrangements and falls short of the full clone set. An unresolved V gene accounts for under half of the shortfall where checked; the remainder is of unknown origin. That table supplies the V and J calls and clone size; D and trimming were determined from the DNA. For this sample the table gives under 50,000 clones, of which roughly 88% were detected only once. The ten largest clones capture about 2.5% of the sample.

Sample treatment or condition, as interpreted from the label and publication: high-dose cyclophosphamide on days +3 and +4 as single-agent GVHD prophylaxis. Busulfan and fludarabine conditioning, a related or unrelated marrow graft, and cyclophosphamide on days +3 and +4 were given to PTCy patients. The PTCy-treated patients were enrolled in a prospective multi-institutional clinical trial. Peripheral blood and bone marrow mononuclear cells were isolated by Ficoll-Hypaque density centrifugation and cryopreserved. The germline V gene encodes CDR1 SGHDN and CDR2 FVKESK. The CDR3 starts with the cysteine, ends with the phenylalanine, and has 17 residues. Only the CDR3 region is kept as DNA, spanning 51 bases read in frame from base 1. Trimming removed 4 bases from V and 3 bases from J, leaving 21 bases between the germline ends. As for this clone: Its cognate antigen has yet to be identified. No much larger clone is present one base from it, and per-base qualities are unavailable.

The receptor was isolated from a male patient between 55 and 70 years old who received an allogeneic stem cell transplant from a related donor and was CMV-positive. After a transplant, some T cells may be of graft donor origin. The sequence joins TRBV14 to TRBJ1-2, with TRBD1 tentatively as D gene (5 bases match). This material consisted of PBMCs, taken around 58 days after allogeneic stem cell transplant with posttransplant cyclophosphamide. The nucleotide sequence reads as follows: TGTGCCAGCAGCCTCTATGCGGGACCCTTAGGACACTATGGCTACACCTTC. Translated, it gives CASSLYAGPLGHYGYTF.